A selection of T cell receptor beta chains follows, all from one sample in a study of beta chain features in type 1 diabetes. Profiled with immunoSEQ multiplex PCR; TCRdb holds only in-frame clones, not every one. The table includes hundreds of thousands of clones, around 15% detected once. The specimen was naive CD4+ T cells from blood. These receptors came from a young man with type 1 diabetes. The CDR3 runs from the conserved cysteine through the conserved F or W. D genes are given only for firm matches. Only part of the rows carry a size: once, few, many, or a class if the clone is expanded.

clone_size	cdr3_length	j_call	v_call	d_call	cdr3_aa	cdr3_nt
-	13	TRBJ1-1	TRBV7-9	-	CASSLDGDTEAFF	TGTGCCAGCAGCTTAGATGGGGACACTGAAGCTTTCTTT
-	14	TRBJ1-6	TRBV28	-	CASSGNRDPSPLHF	TGTGCCAGCAGCGGGAACAGGGACCCTTCACCCCTCCACTTT
few	15	TRBJ1-2	TRBV10-3	TRBD1	CAIRAGQGETYGYTF	TGTGCCATCAGAGCCGGGCAGGGGGAGACTTATGGCTACACCTTC
-	15	TRBJ2-3	TRBV9	-	CASSVGEGRLDTQYF	TGTGCCAGCAGCGTAGGAGAAGGCCGCCTGGATACGCAGTATTTT
few	17	TRBJ1-2	TRBV4-1	-	CASSQDQGYEGGWGYTF	TGCGCCAGCAGCCAAGATCAGGGTTACGAGGGAGGGTGGGGCTACACCTTC
-	16	TRBJ1-2	TRBV9	TRBD1	CASSVLPGQGDRGYTF	TGTGCCAGCAGCGTACTCCCGGGACAGGGCGATCGTGGCTACACCTTC
few	14	TRBJ1-1	TRBV6-5	-	CASSYSTLNTEAFF	TGTGCCAGCAGTTACTCGACACTGAACACTGAAGCTTTCTTT
-	13	TRBJ2-7	TRBV28	TRBD1	CASSSGTGGEQYF	TGTGCCAGCAGTTCCGGGACAGGGGGCGAGCAGTACTTC
few	13	TRBJ1-1	TRBV18	-	CASSPTENTEAFF	TGTGCCAGCTCACCCACAGAGAACACTGAAGCTTTCTTT
-	15	TRBJ2-1	TRBV19	-	CASSVLIRSYNEQFF	TGTGCCAGCTCTGTACTCATCCGCTCCTACAATGAGCAGTTCTTC
few	12	TRBJ1-2	TRBV10-3	-	CAISPGEESYTF	TGTGCCATCAGTCCAGGGGAAGAGAGCTACACCTTC
-	14	TRBJ2-2	TRBV7-9	-	CASRRGSDTGELFF	TGTGCCAGCAGGAGGGGCAGCGACACCGGGGAGCTGTTTTTT
-	14	TRBJ1-1	TRBV14	-	CASSYQSGNTEAFF	TGTGCCAGCAGCTACCAGTCAGGGAACACTGAAGCTTTCTTT
few	13	TRBJ2-1	TRBV6-1	TRBD1	CASSERPGGGQFF	TGTGCCAGCAGTGAAAGGCCAGGGGGCGGGCAGTTCTTC
-	14	TRBJ1-5	TRBV30	-	CAWSMGQGNQPQHF	TGTGCCTGGAGTATGGGCCAGGGCAATCAGCCCCAGCATTTT
-	15	TRBJ2-7	TRBV28	-	CASSLLGESSYEQYF	TGTGCCAGCAGTTTATTGGGGGAAAGCTCCTACGAGCAGTACTTC
-	13	TRBJ2-1	TRBV7-9	TRBD1	CATHGDSYNEQFF	TGTGCCACCCATGGGGACAGCTACAATGAGCAGTTCTTC
-	15	TRBJ1-4	TRBV7-9	-	CASSLGGTTNEKLFF	TGTGCCAGCAGCTTAGGGGGCACAACTAATGAAAAACTGTTTTTT
-	15	TRBJ1-5	TRBV30	TRBD1	CAWSDTGTGRQPQHF	TGTGCCTGGAGCGATACCGGGACAGGGAGACAGCCCCAGCATTTT
-	17	TRBJ2-7	TRBV25-1	-	CASSLRGGAWRSYEQYF	TGTGCCAGCAGTCTAAGGGGGGGAGCCTGGAGGTCCTACGAGCAGTACTTC
few	12	TRBJ2-7	TRBV19	TRBD1	CASRDRGNEQYF	TGTGCCAGTAGGGACAGGGGGAACGAGCAGTACTTC
few	13	TRBJ1-1	TRBV30	-	CAWSVRFGSEAFF	TGTGCCTGGAGTGTACGGTTTGGGTCTGAAGCTTTCTTT
few	15	TRBJ1-5	TRBV30	TRBD1	CAWSGVGGLNQPQHF	TGTGCCTGGTCTGGGGTAGGGGGCCTTAATCAGCCCCAGCATTTT
-	14	TRBJ2-7	TRBV7-6	-	CASSLEGRGGEQYF	TGTGCCAGCAGCTTAGAGGGCAGGGGAGGCGAGCAGTACTTC
few	14	TRBJ1-2	TRBV6-5	-	CASSSIRDQYGYTF	TGTGCCAGCAGTTCAATCCGGGACCAATATGGCTACACCTTC
-	15	TRBJ1-2	TRBV13	-	CASSGTIRDNYGYTF	TGTGCCAGCAGCGGCACCATCAGGGACAACTATGGCTACACCTTC
-	14	TRBJ2-3	TRBV9	-	CASSVPPYVGTQYF	TGTGCCAGCAGCGTACCCCCCTACGTGGGTACGCAGTATTTT
few	14	TRBJ1-1	TRBV7-2	TRBD1	CASSPFTGGLEAFF	TGTGCCAGCAGCCCCTTTACAGGGGGGCTTGAAGCTTTCTTT
-	15	TRBJ2-5	TRBV6-5	TRBD2	CASSYQRGAQETQYF	TGTGCCAGCAGTTACCAGCGGGGGGCCCAAGAGACCCAGTACTTC
once	14	TRBJ2-3	TRBV7-9	-	CASSLVGSSDTQYF	TGTGCCAGCAGCTTAGTCGGCAGTTCAGATACGCAGTATTTT
-	17	TRBJ2-7	TRBV4-1	-	CASSQDFRTDVLYEQYF	TGCGCCAGCAGCCAAGATTTTCGAACAGACGTGCTCTACGAGCAGTACTTC
few	12	TRBJ1-1	TRBV30	-	CASTRMGPGAFF	TGTGCCTCAACTAGGATGGGGCCGGGAGCTTTCTTT
few	15	TRBJ2-5	TRBV19	TRBD1	CASSIGTAWSETQYF	TGTGCCAGTAGTATCGGGACAGCCTGGAGTGAGACCCAGTACTTC
-	14	TRBJ1-1	TRBV19	TRBD1	CASSTGQGFTEAFF	TGTGCCAGTAGTACGGGACAGGGATTCACTGAAGCTTTCTTT
-	16	TRBJ1-5	TRBV4-1	TRBD1	CASSKGTAGSNQPQHF	TGCGCCAGCAGCAAGGGGACAGCCGGGAGCAATCAGCCCCAGCATTTT
few	11	TRBJ2-2	TRBV29-1	-	CSAQDTGELFF	TGCAGCGCCCAGGACACCGGGGAGCTGTTTTTT
-	13	TRBJ2-1	TRBV4-2	-	CASRLIGGNEQFF	TGTGCCAGCCGGTTGATAGGGGGAAATGAGCAGTTCTTC
few	12	TRBJ2-2	TRBV4-2	-	CASSQLIGELFF	TGTGCCAGCAGCCAATTAATCGGGGAGCTGTTTTTT